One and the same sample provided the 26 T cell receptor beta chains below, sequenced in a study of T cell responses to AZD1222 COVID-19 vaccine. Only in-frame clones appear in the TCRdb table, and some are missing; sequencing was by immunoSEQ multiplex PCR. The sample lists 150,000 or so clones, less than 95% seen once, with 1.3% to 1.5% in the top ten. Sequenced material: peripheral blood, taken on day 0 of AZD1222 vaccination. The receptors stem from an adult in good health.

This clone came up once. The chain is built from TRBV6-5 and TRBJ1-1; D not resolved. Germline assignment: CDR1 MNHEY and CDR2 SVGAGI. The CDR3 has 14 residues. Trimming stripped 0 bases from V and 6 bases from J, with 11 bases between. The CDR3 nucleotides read TGTGCCAGCAGTTACTCTTGGGGAGGCGCTGAAGCTTTCTTT. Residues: CASSYSWGGAEAFF.

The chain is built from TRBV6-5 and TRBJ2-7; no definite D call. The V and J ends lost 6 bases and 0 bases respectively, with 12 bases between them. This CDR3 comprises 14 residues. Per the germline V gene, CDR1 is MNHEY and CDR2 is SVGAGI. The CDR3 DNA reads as TGTGCCAGCAGCGTTCGGTCGTCCTCCTACGAGCAGTACTTC. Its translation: CASSVRSSSYEQYF.

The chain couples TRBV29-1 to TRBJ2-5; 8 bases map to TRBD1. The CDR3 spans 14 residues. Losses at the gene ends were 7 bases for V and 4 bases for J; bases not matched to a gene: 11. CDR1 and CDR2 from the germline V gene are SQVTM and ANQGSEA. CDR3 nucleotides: TGCAGCGCCGGACAGGGTTTTCGGGGAGAGACCCAGTACTTC. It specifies CSAGQGFRGETQYF.

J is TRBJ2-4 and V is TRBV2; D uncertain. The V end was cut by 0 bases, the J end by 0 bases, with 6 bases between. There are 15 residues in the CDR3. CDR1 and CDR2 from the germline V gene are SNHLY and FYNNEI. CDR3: CASSEAGVAKNIQYF. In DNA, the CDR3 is TGTGCCAGCAGTGAAGCTGGGGTAGCCAAAAACATTCAGTACTTC. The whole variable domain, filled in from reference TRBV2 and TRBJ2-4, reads EPEVTQTPSHQVTQMGQEVILRCVPISNHLYFYWYRQILGQKVEFLVSFYNNEISEKSEIFDDQFSVERPDGSNFTLKIRSTKLEDSAMYFCASSEAGVAKNIQYFGAGTRLSVL.

CDR3 loop: CASSLGFASYEQYF. CDR3 DNA: TGTGCCAGCAGCTTAGGGTTCGCTTCCTACGAGCAGTACTTC. The rearrangement joins TRBV7-2 to TRBJ2-7; no clear D. Trimming left V 1 base short and J 1 base short, with 8 bases between. This CDR3 comprises 14 residues. Germline lookup yields CDR1 SGHTA and CDR2 FQGNSA.

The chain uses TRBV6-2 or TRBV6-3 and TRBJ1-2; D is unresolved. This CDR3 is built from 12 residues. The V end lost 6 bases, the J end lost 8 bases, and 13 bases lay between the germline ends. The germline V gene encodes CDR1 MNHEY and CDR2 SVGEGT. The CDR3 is CASSGLGWGYTF. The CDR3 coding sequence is TGTGCCAGCAGCGGACTCGGGTGGGGCTACACCTTC.

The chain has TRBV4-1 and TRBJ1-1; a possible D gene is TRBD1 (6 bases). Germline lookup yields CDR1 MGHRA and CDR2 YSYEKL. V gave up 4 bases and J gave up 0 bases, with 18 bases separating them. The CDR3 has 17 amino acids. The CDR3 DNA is TGCGCCAGCAGCCGTTACGCACTGGGACAAATGAACACTGAAGCTTTCTTT. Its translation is CASSRYALGQMNTEAFF.

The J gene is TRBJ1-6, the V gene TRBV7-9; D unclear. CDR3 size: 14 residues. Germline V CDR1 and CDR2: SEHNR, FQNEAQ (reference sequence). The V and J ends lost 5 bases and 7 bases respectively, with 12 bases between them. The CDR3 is CASSDTPGNSPLHF. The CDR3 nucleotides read TGTGCCAGCAGCGACACCCCGGGGAATTCACCCCTCCACTTT.

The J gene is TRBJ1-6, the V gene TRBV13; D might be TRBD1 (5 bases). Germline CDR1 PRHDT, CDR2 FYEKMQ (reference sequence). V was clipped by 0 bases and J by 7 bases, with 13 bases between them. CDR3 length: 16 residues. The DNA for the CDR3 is TGTGCCAGCAGCTTAGGCCACGGGGCGCAGAATTCACCCCTCCACTTT. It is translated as CASSLGHGAQNSPLHF.

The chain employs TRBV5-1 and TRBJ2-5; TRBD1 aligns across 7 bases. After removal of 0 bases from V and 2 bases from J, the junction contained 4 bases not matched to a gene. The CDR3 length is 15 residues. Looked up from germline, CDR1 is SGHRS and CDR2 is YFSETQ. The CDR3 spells CASSLASGGQETQYF. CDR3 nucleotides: TGCGCCAGCAGCTTGGCCTCAGGGGGACAAGAGACCCAGTACTTC.

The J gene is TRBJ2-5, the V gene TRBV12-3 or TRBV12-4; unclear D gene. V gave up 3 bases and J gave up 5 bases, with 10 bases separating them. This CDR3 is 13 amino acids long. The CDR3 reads CASSFEASETQYF. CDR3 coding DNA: TGTGCCAGCAGTTTCGAAGCGTCCGAGACCCAGTACTTC.

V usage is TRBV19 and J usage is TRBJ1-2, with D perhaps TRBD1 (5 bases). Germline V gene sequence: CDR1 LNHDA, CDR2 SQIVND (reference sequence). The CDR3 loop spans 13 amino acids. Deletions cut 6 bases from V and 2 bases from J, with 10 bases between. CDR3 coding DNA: TGTGCCAGTAGCCAAGGGGCCAACTATGGCTACACCTTC. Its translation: CASSQGANYGYTF. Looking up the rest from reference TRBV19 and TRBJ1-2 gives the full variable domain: DGGITQSPKYLFRKEGQNVTLSCEQNLNHDAMYWYRQDPGQGLRLIYYSQIVNDFQKGDIAEGYSVSREKKESFPLTVTSAQKNPTAFYLCASSQGANYGYTFGSGTRLTVV.

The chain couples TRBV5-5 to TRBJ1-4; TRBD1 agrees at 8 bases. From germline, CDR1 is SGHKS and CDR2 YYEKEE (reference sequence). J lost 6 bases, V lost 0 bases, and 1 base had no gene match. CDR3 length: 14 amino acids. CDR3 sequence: CASSLGQGHEKLFF. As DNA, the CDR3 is TGTGCCAGCAGCTTGGGACAGGGGCATGAAAAACTGTTTTTT.

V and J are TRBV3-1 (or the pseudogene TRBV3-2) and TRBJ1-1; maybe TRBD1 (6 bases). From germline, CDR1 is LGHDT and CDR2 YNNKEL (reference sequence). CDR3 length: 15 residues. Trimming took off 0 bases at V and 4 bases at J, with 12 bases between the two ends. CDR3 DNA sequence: TGTGCCAGCAGCCAAGAGGGGCGCAGGGGCACTGAAGCTTTCTTT. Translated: CASSQEGRRGTEAFF.

The CDR3 protein is CASSSVKRPQHF. The CDR3 DNA follows: TGTGCCAGCAGTTCTGTCAAACGGCCCCAGCATTTT. The chain has TRBV12-3 or TRBV12-4 and TRBJ1-5; D is unclear. V lost 4 bases and J 9 bases, leaving 10 bases between the germline ends. The CDR3 contains 12 residues.

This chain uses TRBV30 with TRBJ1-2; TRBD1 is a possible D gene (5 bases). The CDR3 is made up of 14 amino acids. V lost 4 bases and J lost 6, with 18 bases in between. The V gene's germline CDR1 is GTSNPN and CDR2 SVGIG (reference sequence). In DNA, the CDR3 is TGTGCCTGGACCCAGGGACTCAAAGGGAATGGCTACACCTTC. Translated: CAWTQGLKGNGYTF.

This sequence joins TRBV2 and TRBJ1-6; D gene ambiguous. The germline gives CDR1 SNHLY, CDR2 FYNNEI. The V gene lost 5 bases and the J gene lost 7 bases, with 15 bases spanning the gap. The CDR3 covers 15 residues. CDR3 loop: CASSLGRVQNSPLHF. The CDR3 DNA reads TGTGCCAGCAGTTTGGGAAGAGTTCAGAATTCACCCCTCCACTTT. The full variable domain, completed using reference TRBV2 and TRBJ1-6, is EPEVTQTPSHQVTQMGQEVILRCVPISNHLYFYWYRQILGQKVEFLVSFYNNEISEKSEIFDDQFSVERPDGSNFTLKIRSTKLEDSAMYFCASSLGRVQNSPLHFGNGTRLTVT.

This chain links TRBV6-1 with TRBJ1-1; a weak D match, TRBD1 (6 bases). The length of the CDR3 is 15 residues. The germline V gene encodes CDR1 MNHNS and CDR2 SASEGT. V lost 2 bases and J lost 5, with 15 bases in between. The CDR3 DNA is TGTGCCAGCAGTGAAATGCGGGGGGCAGTGACTGAAGCTTTCTTT. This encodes CASSEMRGAVTEAFF.

CDR3 nucleotide sequence: TGTGCCAGCAGCTTAGGGCCCCGCAACACCATATATTTT. Protein sequence: CASSLGPRNTIYF. V usage is TRBV7-9 and J usage is TRBJ1-3; no clear D. Germline CDR1 and CDR2: SEHNR and FQNEAQ (reference sequence). V lost 1 base and J 7 bases, leaving 8 bases between the germline ends. This CDR3 comprises 13 residues.

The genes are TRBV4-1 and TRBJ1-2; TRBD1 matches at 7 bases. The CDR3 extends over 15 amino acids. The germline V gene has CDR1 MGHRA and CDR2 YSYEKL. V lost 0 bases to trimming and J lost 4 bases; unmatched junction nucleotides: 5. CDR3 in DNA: TGCGCCAGCAGCCAAGATTGGGCAGGGGGCTATGGCTACACCTTC. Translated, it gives CASSQDWAGGYGYTF.

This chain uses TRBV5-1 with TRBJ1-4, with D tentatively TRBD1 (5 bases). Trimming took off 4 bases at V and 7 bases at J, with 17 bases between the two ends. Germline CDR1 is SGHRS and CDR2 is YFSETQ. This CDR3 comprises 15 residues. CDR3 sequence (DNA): TGCGCCAGCAGCAGAATTACAGGTGGGGTTGAAAAACTGTTTTTT. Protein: CASSRITGGVEKLFF. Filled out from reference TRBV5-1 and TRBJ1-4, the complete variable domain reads KAGVTQTPRYLIKTRGQQVTLSCSPISGHRSVSWYQQTPGQGLQFLFEYFSETQRNKGNFPGRFSGRQFSNSRSEMNVSTLELGDSALYLCASSRITGGVEKLFFGSGTQLSVL.

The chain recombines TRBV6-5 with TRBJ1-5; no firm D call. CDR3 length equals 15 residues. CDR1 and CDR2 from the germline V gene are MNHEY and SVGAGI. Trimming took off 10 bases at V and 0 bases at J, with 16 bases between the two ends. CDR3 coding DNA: TGTGCCACTACCTGGACGGATTATAGCAATCAGCCCCAGCATTTT. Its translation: CATTWTDYSNQPQHF.

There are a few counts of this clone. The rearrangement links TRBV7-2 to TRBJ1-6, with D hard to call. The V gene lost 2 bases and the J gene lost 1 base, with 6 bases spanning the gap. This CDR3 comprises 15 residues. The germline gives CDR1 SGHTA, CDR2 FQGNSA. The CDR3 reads CASSLMGSYNSPLHF. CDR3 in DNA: TGTGCCAGCAGCTTAATGGGTTCCTATAATTCACCCCTCCACTTT.

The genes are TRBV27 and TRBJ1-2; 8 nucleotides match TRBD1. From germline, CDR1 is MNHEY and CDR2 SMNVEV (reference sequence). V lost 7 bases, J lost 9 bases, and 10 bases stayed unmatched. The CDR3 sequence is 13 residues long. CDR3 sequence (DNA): TGTGCCAGCACCCCGGACAGGGATGGAAGCTACACCTTC. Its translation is CASTPDRDGSYTF.

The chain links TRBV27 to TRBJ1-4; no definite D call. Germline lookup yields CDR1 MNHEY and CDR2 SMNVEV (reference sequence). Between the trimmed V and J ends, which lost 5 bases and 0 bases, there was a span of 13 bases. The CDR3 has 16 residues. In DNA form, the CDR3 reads TGTGCCAGCAGTCCTACCCGACCTTCAACTAATGAAAAACTGTTTTTT. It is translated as CASSPTRPSTNEKLFF.

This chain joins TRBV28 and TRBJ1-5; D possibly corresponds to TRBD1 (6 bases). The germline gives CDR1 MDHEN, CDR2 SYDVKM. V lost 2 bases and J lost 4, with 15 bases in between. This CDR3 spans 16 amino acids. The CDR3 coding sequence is TGTGCCAGCAGTTTAGGGGCTGACAGGCTTAATCAGCCCCAGCATTTT. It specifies CASSLGADRLNQPQHF.